The clone carrying this T cell receptor (beta chain) was picked up one time. Regions amplified from RNA transcripts were the TCR beta CDR3 regions. RT-PCR in the first round (using the HTBI primer set) targeted the TCR CDR3. TCRdb re-called the multiplex PCR reads through MiXCR, storing one row per CDR3 protein. In the table there are fewer than 650,000 distinct CDR3 sequences, 40% to 50% of which are singletons. V dropped 0 bases and J dropped 7 bases, with 4 bases sitting between them. Germline lookup yields CDR1 MRHNA and CDR2 SNTAGT. The CDR3 totals 13 residues. This sample is part of a study of T cells in Graves' hyperthyroidism and ophthalmopathy.

The chain links TRBV6-4 to TRBJ1-6, with unresolved D. The receptor's source is an adult woman with Graves' disease, either hyperthyroidism or ophthalmopathy (not recorded which). Material for sequencing was peripheral blood or thyroid tissue (not recorded which). CDR3 in DNA: TGTGCCAGCAGTGACTCGGAGAATTCACCCCTCCACTTT. Translation gives CASSDSENSPLHF.